A selection of T cell receptor beta chains follows, all from one sample in a study of cytomegalovirus exposure and HLA in healthy donors. The protocol was immunoSEQ multiplex PCR, while the TCRdb copy is restricted to in-frame clones and leaves out a portion. The sample records 130,000 to 150,000 clones, 80% being singletons. Sequenced sample: PBMCs. The receptor source for this set is a young man in good health and CMV-seronegative. Each CDR3 is given with its conserved first and last residue. The D gene is left open where the match is weak. Part of the rows lack a size; the others show once, few, many or a class for expanded clones.

NA	TRBJ1-5	NA	TRBV18	CASSPVGDINQPQHF	TGTGCCAGCTCACCAGTAGGGGACATCAATCAGCCCCAGCATTTT
NA	TRBJ2-3	NA	TRBV6-5	CASSSGGGGRPDTQYF	TGTGCCAGCAGTTCGGGAGGGGGCGGGAGGCCAGATACGCAGTATTTT
NA	TRBJ2-2	NA	TRBV10-1	CASSAAGANTGELFF	TGCGCCAGCAGTGCTGCAGGGGCGAACACCGGGGAGCTGTTTTTT
NA	TRBJ2-7	NA	TRBV6-5	CASSPAAGPYEQYF	TGTGCCAGCAGCCCCGCTGCAGGGCCCTACGAGCAGTACTTC
NA	TRBJ2-1	TRBD2	TRBV5-1	CASSPGLAGGLHNEQFF	TGCGCCAGCAGCCCGGGACTAGCGGGAGGGCTCCACAATGAGCAGTTCTTC
NA	TRBJ1-1	NA	TRBV19	CASTQPERQNTEAFF	TGTGCCAGTACCCAACCGGAAAGACAGAACACTGAAGCTTTCTTT
NA	TRBJ2-7	TRBD2	TRBV28	CASSELGLAGGVPYEQYF	TGTGCCAGCAGTGAACTCGGACTAGCGGGGGGTGTCCCCTACGAGCAGTACTTC
NA	TRBJ2-7	TRBD2	TRBV5-1	CASSPVLASGRGYEQYF	TGCGCCAGCAGCCCCGTGCTGGCTAGCGGGAGAGGGTACGAGCAGTACTTC
few	TRBJ1-4	NA	TRBV28	CASRQLGEKLFF	TGTGCCAGCAGACAGCTTGGGGAAAAACTGTTTTTT
NA	TRBJ2-3	TRBD2	TRBV9	CASSVAGRVAGSTDTQYF	TGTGCCAGCAGCGTAGCGGGCCGGGTAGCGGGGAGTACAGATACGCAGTATTTT
once	TRBJ1-2	NA	TRBV5-1	CASSLFGSDGYPF	TGCGCCAGCAGCTTGTTCGGGTCGGATGGCTACCCCTTC
NA	TRBJ2-7	NA	TRBV5-1	CASSFGLFYEQYF	TGCGCCAGCAGCTTCGGACTTTTTTACGAGCAGTACTTC
NA	TRBJ1-2	NA	TRBV4-2	CASSHGTGGYTF	TGTGCCAGCAGCCACGGGACTGGCGGCTACACCTTC
few	TRBJ2-1	NA	TRBV4-1	CASSQVGAAFEQFF	TGCGCCAGCAGCCAGGTGGGAGCGGCCTTTGAGCAGTTCTTC
NA	TRBJ2-7	TRBD1	TRBV14	CASTLGQGSSYEQYF	TGTGCCAGCACTCTCGGACAGGGGAGTTCCTACGAGCAGTACTTC
NA	TRBJ2-7	NA	TRBV28	CASSLPLGGSIFQQYF	TGTGCCAGCAGCCTACCCCTCGGAGGCTCCATCTTTCAGCAGTACTTC
NA	TRBJ2-7	NA	TRBV2	CASSGQLYEQYF	TGTGCCAGCAGTGGACAGCTCTACGAGCAGTACTTC
NA	TRBJ1-5	TRBD1	TRBV4-1	CASSQGQGANNQPQNF	TGCGCCAGCAGCCAAGGGCAGGGGGCAAACAATCAGCCCCAGAATTTT
NA	TRBJ1-6	NA	TRBV6-4	CASSDSPGNSPLHF	TGTGCCAGCAGTGACTCGCCGGGTAATTCACCCCTCCACTTT
NA	TRBJ1-1	TRBD1	TRBV7-9	CASSWTGAVTEAFF	TGTGCCAGCAGCTGGACAGGGGCGGTCACTGAAGCTTTCTTT
NA	TRBJ2-1	TRBD2	TRBV19	CASSRGGSNEQFF	TGTGCCAGTAGTAGGGGGGGTTCGAATGAGCAGTTCTTC
NA	TRBJ2-5	TRBD1	TRBV28	CASSSAGTGAPQETQYF	TGTGCCAGCAGTTCCGCCGGGACAGGGGCCCCCCAAGAGACCCAGTACTTC
NA	TRBJ2-7	TRBD1	TRBV29-1	CSVMGQGPSEEQYF	TGCAGCGTTATGGGACAGGGGCCCTCAGAGGAGCAGTACTTC
NA	TRBJ2-5	TRBD2	TRBV19	CASSQAGDGGGETQYF	TGTGCCAGTAGTCAGGCGGGGGACGGTGGTGGAGAGACCCAGTACTTC
NA	TRBJ2-7	NA	TRBV6-5	CASSYRQGSGSYEQYF	TGTGCCAGCAGTTACCGGCAGGGTAGCGGATCCTACGAGCAGTACTTC
few	TRBJ1-4	NA	TRBV6-5	CASSYDAATNEKLFF	TGTGCCAGCAGTTACGATGCAGCAACTAATGAAAAACTGTTTTTT
NA	TRBJ2-7	TRBD1	TRBV27	CASSPDRNYEQYF	TGTGCCAGCAGTCCGGACAGGAACTACGAGCAGTACTTC
NA	TRBJ1-4	NA	TRBV12-5	CASGLAQGAGEKLFF	TGTGCTAGTGGTTTGGCGCAGGGCGCGGGGGAAAAACTGTTTTTT
NA	TRBJ2-2	TRBD1	TRBV6-5	CASRPGQKNTGELFF	TGTGCCAGCAGACCGGGACAGAAGAACACCGGGGAGCTGTTTTTT
NA	TRBJ2-2	NA	TRBV7-3	CASSFKGAGELFF	TGTGCCAGCAGTTTTAAAGGGGCCGGGGAGCTGTTTTTT
NA	TRBJ2-7	NA	TRBV10-2	CASSGQSYEQYF	TGCGCCAGCAGTGGGCAGTCCTACGAGCAGTACTTC
NA	TRBJ1-2	NA	TRBV28	CASSSQSRGGYTF	TGTGCCAGCAGTTCGCAGTCCAGGGGTGGCTACACCTTC
NA	TRBJ2-7	TRBD1	TRBV5-6	CATRTGPGEQYF	TGTGCCACCAGGACAGGGCCGGGGGAGCAGTACTTC
NA	TRBJ1-5	NA	TRBV18	CASSTAKAGPQPQHF	TGTGCCAGCTCCACGGCCAAGGCAGGGCCTCAGCCCCAGCATTTT
NA	TRBJ2-1	NA	TRBV5-1	CASSYSGRSPPGEQFF	TGCGCCAGCAGCTATTCGGGCCGCAGCCCCCCGGGAGAGCAGTTCTTC
NA	TRBJ2-2	TRBD1	TRBV4-1	CASSPRQGAWLFF	TGCGCCAGCAGTCCTCGACAGGGGGCATGGCTGTTTTTT
once	TRBJ2-2	TRBD1	TRBV28	CASSPRTGERTGELFF	TGTGCCAGCAGTCCCCGGACAGGGGAGAGAACCGGGGAGCTGTTTTTT
NA	TRBJ1-1	NA	TRBV27	CASSLTPRTEAFF	TGTGCCAGCAGTCTGACTCCGAGGACAGAAGCTTTCTTT
NA	TRBJ2-7	TRBD1	TRBV10-3	CAISDFRDRVYEQYF	TGTGCCATCAGCGATTTCCGGGACAGGGTCTACGAGCAGTACTTC
NA	TRBJ2-2	NA	TRBV18	CASMGLGELFF	TGTGCCAGCATGGGACTCGGGGAGCTGTTTTTT
NA	TRBJ1-5	TRBD1	TRBV6-5	CASRDGTGVGQPQNF	TGTGCCAGCAGAGACGGGACAGGGGTAGGTCAGCCCCAGAATTTT
NA	TRBJ1-3	TRBD1	TRBV2	CASRAVETGRRSTIYF	TGTGCCAGCAGAGCTGTCGAGACAGGGAGGAGGAGCACCATATATTTT
NA	TRBJ2-7	TRBD2	TRBV2	CASSEVAGALYEQYF	TGTGCCAGCAGTGAGGTAGCGGGGGCCTTATACGAGCAGTACTTC
few	TRBJ2-7	NA	TRBV7-9	CASSLWQGSAYEQYF	TGTGCCAGCAGCTTGTGGCAGGGGAGCGCCTACGAGCAGTACTTC
NA	TRBJ2-7	TRBD1	TRBV5-1	CASSFGQGVGYEQYF	TGCGCCAGCAGCTTCGGACAGGGCGTGGGATACGAGCAGTACTTC
NA	TRBJ2-7	NA	TRBV19	CASSIDTGTYEQYF	TGTGCCAGTAGTATAGATACAGGAACCTACGAGCAGTACTTC
few	TRBJ2-7	TRBD2	TRBV10-2	CASSSTSGNEQYF	TGCGCCAGCAGTTCGACTAGCGGAAACGAGCAGTACTTC
NA	TRBJ2-6	NA	TRBV28	CASSFLLRTSRSGANVLTF	TGTGCCAGCAGTTTCTTACTCCGTACTTCTCGCTCTGGGGCCAACGTCCTGACTTTC
NA	TRBJ1-5	NA	TRBV2	CASSGRGAADSNQPQHF	TGTGCCAGCAGTGGACGGGGGGCTGCTGATAGCAATCAGCCCCAGCATTTT
NA	TRBJ2-1	TRBD2	TRBV28	CATTSGGLSSYNEQFF	TGTGCAACGACTAGCGGGGGCTTAAGCTCCTACAATGAGCAGTTCTTC
NA	TRBJ2-6	TRBD1	TRBV5-1	CASSYRTGARGANVLTF	TGCGCCAGCAGCTACAGAACAGGGGCCAGAGGGGCCAACGTCCTGACTTTC
NA	TRBJ2-7	TRBD2	TRBV5-1	CASSLGTSGIHEQYF	TGCGCCAGCAGCTTAGGGACTAGCGGGATCCACGAGCAGTACTTC
once	TRBJ2-7	TRBD2	TRBV7-8	CASSSLAAPYEQYF	TGTGCCAGCAGCTCTCTAGCGGCCCCCTACGAGCAGTACTTC